The rows below give T cell receptor beta chains drawn from one sample of a study of CXCR3-negative and CXCR3-positive naive CD8 T cells. Following a re-call of the 5' RACE reads, TCRdb has one entry per CDR3 protein and lacks DNA. This sample's table reports around 88,000 distinct CDR3 sequences. The sample consisted of naive CXCR3+ CD8+ T cells from blood. The receptors shown here come from a human donor in good health. Some clones in this sample may be carry-over from other donors' samples. Each CDR3 is given with its conserved first and last residue. The order of the fields is J gene, V gene, CDR3 protein.

TRBJ2-2 | TRBV2 | CASLKTEATGELFF
TRBJ1-5 | TRBV28 | CASSFFGVQLPQHF
TRBJ2-2 | TRBV12-3/TRBV12-4 | CASSLAEGTFF
TRBJ2-1 | TRBV12-3/TRBV12-4 | CASGGGGEQFF
TRBJ1-1 | TRBV10-1 | CASSESGRGNTEAFF
TRBJ2-7 | TRBV7-9 | CAGSLVGVFDEQYF
TRBJ1-2 | TRBV12-3/TRBV12-4 | CASRLGTNGGYTF
TRBJ1-2 | TRBV6-2/TRBV6-3 | CASTNVVRYGYTF
TRBJ1-4 | TRBV7-9 | CASSPDEKLFF
TRBJ2-7 | TRBV6-2/TRBV6-3 | CASSFTSGLDTKQYF
TRBJ2-7 | TRBV20-1 | CSAKSLGRDYEQYF
TRBJ1-1 | TRBV6-6 | CASSYSTPTAYILTEAFF
TRBJ1-1 | TRBV5-1 | CASSPVSGREGGNTEAFF
TRBJ2-3 | TRBV28 | CASSLPGLAGEGDTQYF
TRBJ2-7 | TRBV10-3 | CATEPGLSYEQYF
TRBJ2-5 | TRBV29-1 | CSVRDGQETQYF
TRBJ2-1 | TRBV7-9 | CASSLPGTDNEQFF
TRBJ2-3 | TRBV6-5 | CASSYRGTNTDTQYF
TRBJ1-2 | TRBV7-9 | CASSPIFNYGYTF
TRBJ2-7 | TRBV2 | CASMVRQGPPGEQYF
TRBJ2-2 | TRBV6-5 | CASSYRENTGELFF
TRBJ2-2 | TRBV4-1 | CASSHAPLLAGGGGELFF
TRBJ2-1 | TRBV7-8 | CASLTQTHNEQFF
TRBJ1-5 | TRBV9 | CASSVDLSNQPQHF
TRBJ2-7 | TRBV5-1 | CASSVVSDYEQYF
TRBJ1-1 | TRBV25-1 | CASSESPTGNTEAFF
TRBJ2-1 | TRBV6-6 | CASSYSDGGANEQFF
TRBJ1-5 | TRBV5-1 | CASSLEPGTGLGDQPQHF
TRBJ1-2 | TRBV7-8 | CASSLGADPGSYGYTF
TRBJ2-5 | TRBV13 | CASSPRGSGETQYF
TRBJ2-1 | TRBV6-6 | CASNPQRGQSSYNEQFF
TRBJ2-7 | TRBV4-1 | CASGDSIREQYF
TRBJ2-7 | TRBV29-1 | CSVRHLSYEQYF
TRBJ2-7 | TRBV5-1 | CASSYSSGAFYEQYF
TRBJ1-1 | TRBV6-5 | CASRAGQNEAFF
TRBJ2-1 | TRBV7-9 | CASSPRPRVTEDNEQFF
TRBJ2-5 | TRBV28 | CASSTTEFQETQYF
TRBJ2-1 | TRBV20-1 | CSARVEATEQFF
TRBJ2-1 | TRBV13 | CASSWSGQSPYNEQFF
TRBJ1-5 | TRBV28 | CASSFGGNQPQHF